The T cell receptor beta chain described here comes from a study of blood T cells in healthy people across ages. Notes on the study in general: Unsorted PBMC material precluded a definitive naive versus antigen-experienced comparison. Older age went with lower TCR beta diversity per million T cells, in a roughly linear way.

For the second PCR, which ran for roughly 6 to 12 cycles, a sample-barcoded 5' primer and a J-beta primer mix were used. A template-switch adaptor containing 12 random nucleotides labeled each cDNA molecule. One entry per CDR3 protein results from TCRdb running MiXCR on the 5' RACE reads. The sample has around 800,000 distinct CDR3 sequences; 20% to 30% are singletons. The CDR3 has 14 amino acids. J was trimmed by 4 bases and V by 5 bases; bases with no gene match: 7. From germline, CDR1 is SQVTM and CDR2 ANQGSEA. This clonotype has only a few counts. Its antigen remains unidentified. In addition, the sample was reused for a study of T cells of mothers and their children.

What was sequenced was blood. This receptor was taken from a boy between 10 and 17 years old in good health. The chain employs TRBV29-1 and TRBJ2-2; 7 nucleotides match TRBD1. This CDR3 reads CSVRKGGGTGELFF. The CDR3 region has the DNA TGCAGCGTTCGGAAAGGGGGCGGCACCGGGGAGCTGTTTTTT.